This TCR beta chain was captured in a study of T cells after yellow fever vaccination (dated by TCRdb to the late 2010s). Regarding the study in general: The SMART-Seq v4 Ultra Low Input RNA kit was used to prepare libraries from fractions with low cell numbers. To follow T-cell clones before and after primary and booster YFV17D yellow fever vaccination, bulk TCR alpha and beta repertoires were sequenced over time. Two healthy male donors made up the cohort, one aged 18 to 30 years and the other aged 30 to 39 years. Blood was drawn at multiple timepoints before and after primary and secondary immunization, with bulk PBMC replicates and cell subsets isolated. General findings and caveats noted by the study authors: A small share of clonotypes was detected in both CD4 and CD8 compartments, with the overlap likely arising from convergent recombination. Computational filtering was required because FACS-sorted repertoires could contain abundant contaminating clonotypes from the bulk population. Compared with the primary T-cell response, the secondary T-cell response was faster but weaker, reaching its peak on day 5 rather than on day 15. Most clones expanded after primary vaccination (around 96% of CD4 and 88% of CD8) were re-detected after the booster, suggesting that broad memory maintenance occurred. Because only two donors were included in the study, the extent to which the findings can be generalized is limited.

TCR cDNA was synthesized by 5'RACE template switching, which introduced a universal primer site and unique molecular identifiers. Priming for cDNA synthesis came from both the TCR alpha and TCR beta constant segments. Library amplification used two PCR steps, and the second PCR step added sample barcodes and sequencing adapters. Sequencing of libraries was done on Illumina HiSeq 2500 (2x100 bp) or NovaSeq (2x150 bp). Under the source paper's analysis protocol: Reads were demultiplexed and collapsed into UMI consensus sequences with MIGEC, and V(D)J alignment was performed with MiXCR. Using edgeR on replicate PBMC samples, clonotypes were called vaccine-responding if FDR was below 0.01 and the log2 fold change was above 5 up to day 15. Each bulk clonotype was labeled CD4 or CD8 based on which sequenced repertoire, CD4 or CD8, contained the clonotype at higher abundance. Clones were called with MiXCR by TCRdb after fastp trimmed the public reads at Q25, and only in-frame beta chains were retained. Rows with one shared CDR3 protein collapse into an entry with the most common genes and DNA. TCRdb assigned the V and J calls; the authors' analysis was not used. The table for this sample lists about 29,000 distinct CDR3 sequences; about 5% of them were counted only once. The ten largest clones take up 35% to 50% of the sample.

This clonotype has a count of ten or more. Its antigen has not been determined. Relative to the germline gene, one junction end is altered; a read error may explain this. The treatment or condition label for this specimen denotes: live attenuated yellow fever vaccine strain. PBMCs were isolated from peripheral blood using a standard Ficoll-Paque protocol. CD4 and CD8 T-cell fractions were isolated with Dynabeads CD4 and CD8 positive selection kits. TriZol was used to extract RNA from bulk PBMCs, CD4 and CD8 fractions, and dextramer-positive and dextramer-negative fractions. Measured from the cysteine to the phenylalanine, the CDR3 is 14 residues long. The read is trimmed to its CDR3 DNA, 42 bases read in frame from base 1. As encoded in the germline V gene (reference sequence), CDR1 is SGHNT while CDR2 is YYREEE.

The TCR was taken from a man between 25 and 39 years old who received the YFV17D yellow fever vaccine. The sequence joins TRBV5-4 to TRBJ2-3; the D region is possibly TRBD1 or TRBD2, each matching across 5 bases. Sequenced material: CD8+ T cells sorted from PBMCs, taken 10 days after the yellow fever booster vaccination. The CDR3 region: CASSPPDSSWDHKF. Read as DNA, the sequence is TGTGCCAGCAGCCCGCCTGACAGTTCATGGGACCACAAATTT. With the portions outside the CDR3 filled from the reference TRBV5-4 and TRBJ2-3 genes, the complete variable region becomes ETGVTQSPTHLIKTRGQQVTLRCSSQSGHNTVSWYQQALGQGPQFIFQYYREEENGRGNFPPRFSGLQFPNYSSELNVNALELDDSALYLCASSPPDSSWDHKFGPGTRLTVL.